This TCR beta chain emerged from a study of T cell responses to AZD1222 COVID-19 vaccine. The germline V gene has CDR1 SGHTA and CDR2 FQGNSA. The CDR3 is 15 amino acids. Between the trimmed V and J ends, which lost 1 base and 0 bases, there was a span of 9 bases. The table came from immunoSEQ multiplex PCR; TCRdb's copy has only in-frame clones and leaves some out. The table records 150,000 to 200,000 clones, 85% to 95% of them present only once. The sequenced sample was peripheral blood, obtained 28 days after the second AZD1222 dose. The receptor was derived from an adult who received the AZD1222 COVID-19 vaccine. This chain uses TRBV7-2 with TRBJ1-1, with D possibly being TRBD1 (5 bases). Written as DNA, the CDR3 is TGTGCCAGCAGCTTAGAGACAGTTATGAACACTGAAGCTTTCTTT. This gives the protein CASSLETVMNTEAFF.